Listed here are 12 T cell receptor beta chains from one sample, sequenced in a study of blood T cell repertoires in COVID-19. This table comes from immunoSEQ multiplex PCR, and its TCRdb copy is limited to in-frame clones, with some not included. The sample has roughly 190,000 clones, about 86% seen once. The sample was peripheral blood. The receptors here all came from a man younger than 45 with active or convalescent COVID-19.

This clone showed up just a few times. The chain couples TRBV11-2 to TRBJ2-5; 8 bases line up with TRBD1. Trimming at V came to 2 bases and at J to 5 bases, leaving 7 bases not matched to a gene. The germline V gene encodes CDR1 SGHAT and CDR2 FQNNGV. This CDR3 has 15 amino acids. The CDR3 spells CASSLSQGAGETQYF. The CDR3 nucleotides read TGTGCCAGCAGCTTAAGTCAGGGGGCGGGGGAGACCCAGTACTTC.

This chain joins TRBV19 and TRBJ2-1; 14 nucleotides match TRBD2. Germline trimming cut 5 bases from V and 4 bases from J; bases unmatched to any gene: 4. Looked up from germline, CDR1 is LNHDA and CDR2 is SQIVND (reference sequence). CDR3 length: 16 amino acids. CDR3 residues: CASSLRLAGGYNEQFF. The CDR3 bases are TGTGCCAGTAGTTTGAGACTAGCGGGGGGGTACAATGAGCAGTTCTTC.

The rearrangement joins TRBV11-3 to TRBJ1-1; D is ambiguous. Trimming took off 5 bases at V and 5 bases at J, with 12 bases between the two ends. This CDR3 is built from 13 residues. The germline gives CDR1 SGHNT, CDR2 YENEEA. The CDR3 DNA sequence: TGTGCCAGCAGCCTTCAGGTTGGGACTGAAGCTTTCTTT. It yields the protein CASSLQVGTEAFF.

Details on this clone: Within the sample, other DNA sequences also encode this same CDR3. The V call is TRBV6-6, the J call TRBJ1-1; D ambiguous. The CDR3 consists of 14 residues. The ends were cut back, 2 bases at V and 1 base at J, with 8 bases in the middle. Germline V lookup: CDR1 MNHNY, CDR2 SVGAGI (reference sequence). In DNA form, the CDR3 reads TGTGCCAGCAGTTACAGCGAGGGGAACACTGAAGCTTTCTTT. It encodes CASSYSEGNTEAFF.

The chain joins TRBV7-9 to TRBJ2-7, with TRBD1 identical over 8 bases. Trimming cost V 11 bases and J 6 bases; bases outside gene matches: 6. Germline V gene lookup returns CDR1 SEHNR and CDR2 FQNEAQ (reference sequence). The CDR3 runs to 11 residues. CDR3 residues: CASQGEVEQYF. The DNA of the CDR3 is TGTGCCTCACAGGGGGAGGTCGAGCAGTACTTC. The full variable domain, its missing parts supplied by reference TRBV7-9 and TRBJ2-7, is DTGVSQNPRHKITKRGQNVTFRCDPISEHNRLYWYRQTLGQGPEFLTYFQNEAQLEKSRLLSDRFSAERPKGSFSTLEIQRTEQGDSAMYLCASQGEVEQYFGPGTRLTVT.

The chain carries TRBV7-6 and TRBJ2-7; no reliable D call. The CDR3 has 12 residues. Per germline, CDR1 SGHVS and CDR2 FNYEAQ. V was cut by 6 bases and J by 2 bases, with 8 bases left in between. The CDR3 sequence is CASSVAPYEQYF. CDR3 nucleotide sequence: TGTGCCAGCAGTGTGGCCCCCTACGAGCAGTACTTC.

The chain couples TRBV28 to TRBJ1-2; 7 positions match TRBD1. The CDR3 extends over 16 amino acids. V shed 4 bases, J shed 2 bases, and the junction held 10 bases outside the gene matches. From germline, CDR1 is MDHEN and CDR2 SYDVKM. CDR3 loop: CASSSEGQPGNYGYTF. The CDR3 DNA sequence: TGTGCCAGCAGTTCTGAGGGACAGCCAGGAAACTATGGCTACACCTTC.

The genes are TRBV9 and TRBJ2-7, with D possibly matching TRBD1 (7 bases). The germline gives CDR1 SGDLS, CDR2 YYNGEE. The length of the CDR3 is 13 residues. The ends were cut back, 3 bases at V and 11 bases at J, with 18 bases in the middle. The CDR3 DNA is TGTGCCAGCAGCGGGCCCACGACAGGGAGGAAGTACGTC. Translation gives CASSGPTTGRKYV.

This rearrangement joins TRBV2 to TRBJ2-7, with D possibly TRBD1 on 6 matching bases. Germline V gives CDR1 SNHLY, CDR2 FYNNEI. The V end was cut by 8 bases, the J end by 1 base, with 15 bases between. There are 14 residues in the CDR3. The CDR3 protein is CASEYTGYSYEQYF. The CDR3 DNA reads as TGTGCCAGCGAGTACACAGGGTATTCCTACGAGCAGTACTTC.

This clone was observed a few times. The chain joins TRBV19 to TRBJ1-5; tentatively, D is TRBD1 (5 bases). The ends were cut back, 6 bases at V and 5 bases at J, with 8 bases in the middle. Germline V gene lookup returns CDR1 LNHDA and CDR2 SQIVND (reference sequence). The CDR3 totals 12 residues. The CDR3 reads CASRQVDQPQHF. The CDR3 bases are TGTGCCAGTAGACAGGTGGATCAGCCCCAGCATTTT.

This clone has just a few counts. The V call is TRBV5-1, the J call TRBJ1-1; D is perhaps TRBD1 (5 bases). This CDR3 comprises 18 residues. V shed 2 bases and J shed 0 bases, with 20 bases lying between them. CDR1 is SGHRS, CDR2 YFSETQ, per germline. This CDR3 is CASSFWGKARELNTEAFF. As DNA, the CDR3 is TGCGCCAGCAGCTTTTGGGGGAAGGCCCGGGAGTTGAACACTGAAGCTTTCTTT.

The J gene is TRBJ1-1, the V gene TRBV2; no reliable D call. The CDR3 loop spans 13 amino acids. CDR1 is SNHLY and CDR2 is FYNNEI in the germline V gene. The V end lost 8 bases, the J end lost 0 bases, and 10 bases lay between the germline ends. The CDR3 DNA reads as TGTGCCAGCGTCGCAGGTTTGAACACTGAAGCTTTCTTT. It translates to CASVAGLNTEAFF.